What follows is one T cell receptor beta chain and its context. CDR1 is SNHLY, CDR2 FYNNEI, per germline. Trimming pared 6 bases from V and 1 base from J, leaving 9 bases between. The CDR3 has 13 residues. This entry comes from a study of T cell changes during pregnancy in multiple sclerosis. Only in-frame clones appear in the TCRdb table, and some are missing; sequencing was by immunoSEQ multiplex PCR. In the table there are around 64,000 clones, 80% to 95% of which are singletons. V gene TRBV2 combines with J gene TRBJ1-1; weak D call: TRBD1 (6 bases). The sequence came from a female donor with multiple sclerosis, enrolled in a pregnancy study. This material consisted of CD4+ T cells from peripheral blood mononuclear cells, taken after pregnancy. This CDR3 is CASRTGSNTEAFF. CDR3 DNA sequence: TGTGCCAGCAGGACAGGATCGAACACTGAAGCTTTCTTT.